Below are 13 T cell receptor beta chains sequenced from a single sample in a study of shared clonotypes between healthy human individuals. Assay used: immunoSEQ multiplex PCR; TCRdb lists only in-frame clones, some missing. The sample holds about 300,000 clones, roughly 70% seen once. Sequenced material: memory CD4+ T cells sorted from blood. The subset here: CD45RA-negative fraction. The receptors derive from a man between 25 and 39 years old in good health.

The chain joins TRBV5-1 to TRBJ2-5; D gene unclear. Trimming took off 4 bases at V and 1 base at J, with 8 bases between the two ends. Germline CDR1 and CDR2: SGHRS and YFSETQ. CDR3 length equals 13 residues. The CDR3 loop is CASSQRSQETQYF. For the CDR3, the DNA is TGCGCCAGCAGCCAACGGAGCCAAGAGACCCAGTACTTC.

The rearrangement links TRBV5-1 to TRBJ2-1; D unclear. There are 15 residues in the CDR3. V was clipped by 2 bases and J by 2 bases, with 11 bases between them. CDR1 SGHRS and CDR2 YFSETQ come from the germline V gene. CDR3 residues: CASSFDFPPYNEQFF. The CDR3 coding sequence is TGCGCCAGCAGCTTTGACTTTCCCCCCTACAATGAGCAGTTCTTC.

The J gene is TRBJ2-2, the V gene TRBV9, with no clear D. With 4 bases removed from V and 7 bases from J, the gap between germline ends came to 14 bases. CDR1 is SGDLS and CDR2 is YYNGEE in the germline V gene. This CDR3 comprises 14 residues. Here the CDR3 DNA reads TGTGCCAGCAGCCTTGCCCTTAGTGGCGGGGAGCTGTTTTTT. This gives the protein CASSLALSGGELFF.

This clone came up once. The rearrangement joins TRBV30 to TRBJ1-5; possible D gene TRBD1, 5 bases. The CDR3 extends over 14 amino acids. The germline CDR1 and CDR2 sequences are GTSNPN and SVGIG (reference sequence). V shed 0 bases and J shed 10 bases, with 16 bases lying between them. The CDR3 here is CAWSVRQGDNPQHF. In DNA, the CDR3 is TGTGCCTGGAGTGTACGGCAGGGCGATAATCCCCAGCATTTT.

This chain links TRBV10-3 with TRBJ2-5; 10 bases match TRBD2. This CDR3 contains 18 residues. Germline CDR1 ENHRY, CDR2 SYGVKD. Trimming removed 0 bases from V and 4 bases from J; junction bases left unmatched: 11. The CDR3 nucleotides read TGTGCCATCAGTGAGTCCACCGGTGGGCTAGCGGGAGTAGAGACCCAGTACTTC. It yields the protein CAISESTGGLAGVETQYF.

This clone was seen more than once but under ten times. The gene calls are TRBV7-6 and TRBJ2-7; weak D call: TRBD2 (6 bases). Trimming left V 5 bases short and J 2 bases short, with 16 bases between. CDR1 is SGHVS and CDR2 is FNYEAQ in the germline V gene. This CDR3 spans 15 amino acids. CDR3 amino acids: CASSPSRLVPYEQYF. DNA of the CDR3: TGTGCCAGCAGCCCATCTAGACTAGTCCCCTACGAGCAGTACTTC.

The chain uses TRBV20-1 and TRBJ2-7; no clear D gene. V gave up 7 bases and J gave up 3 bases, with 10 bases separating them. CDR1 and CDR2 from the germline V gene are DFQATT and SNEGSKA (reference sequence). The CDR3 loop spans 11 amino acids. CDR3 in DNA: TGCAGTGGCAGCACGGTCTACGAGCAGTACTTC. It translates to CSGSTVYEQYF.

About this clone itself: This likely reflects a read error, since a far larger clone is one base away. The V gene is TRBV6-1, the J gene TRBJ2-7; maybe TRBD2 (5 bases). The CDR3 is 13 amino acids. Germline V lookup: CDR1 MNHNS, CDR2 SASEGT. CDR3 region: CVSSDLAPYEQYF. CDR3 nucleotides: TGTGTCAGTTCGGACTTGGCCCCCTACGAGCAGTACTTC.

The genes are TRBV4-1 and TRBJ2-7; a weak D match, TRBD1 (5 bases). Trimming removed 1 base from V and 5 bases from J, with 18 bases in between. CDR3 length equals 16 residues. The V gene's germline CDR1 is MGHRA and CDR2 YSYEKL. The chain's CDR3 is CASSQGLISDSHEQYF. CDR3 in DNA: TGCGCCAGCAGCCAAGGCCTTATCTCCGACAGTCACGAGCAGTACTTC.

V gene TRBV11-3 combines with J gene TRBJ2-1; no firm D call. Germline lookup yields CDR1 SGHNT and CDR2 YENEEA. With 1 base removed from V and 5 bases from J, the gap between germline ends came to 9 bases. The CDR3 is 14 residues long. CDR3 sequence reads: CASSLGHGNNEQFF. DNA for the CDR3: TGTGCCAGCAGCTTAGGTCACGGAAACAATGAGCAGTTCTTC.

The rearrangement links TRBV5-4 to TRBJ2-7; unclear D gene. Germline CDR1 reads SGHNT; CDR2 reads YYREEE (reference sequence). The ends were cut back, 4 bases at V and 6 bases at J, with 29 bases in the middle. CDR3 length: 18 residues. Written as DNA, the CDR3 is TGTGCCAGCAGCCCGAGTCCGAGGCCAGAGACCCTCAGATTCGAGCAGTACTTC. Amino acids: CASSPSPRPETLRFEQYF. The whole variable domain, filled in from reference TRBV5-4 and TRBJ2-7, reads ETGVTQSPTHLIKTRGQQVTLRCSSQSGHNTVSWYQQALGQGPQFIFQYYREEENGRGNFPPRFSGLQFPNYSSELNVNALELDDSALYLCASSPSPRPETLRFEQYFGPGTRLTVT.

V gene TRBV27 combines with J gene TRBJ2-1; D may be TRBD2 (6 bases). V dropped 8 bases and J dropped 5 bases, with 13 bases sitting between them. The length of the CDR3 is 13 residues. CDR1 is MNHEY, CDR2 SMNVEV, per germline (reference sequence). The CDR3 here is CASQTSLDNEQFF. The DNA for the CDR3 is TGTGCCAGCCAGACTAGTCTGGACAATGAGCAGTTCTTC.

About this clone itself: This is likely an artifact of a read error, given a far larger clone one base away. Other DNA sequences within the sample encode an identical CDR3. The V call is TRBV18, the J call TRBJ1-1; D uncertain. This CDR3 is 13 amino acids long. Germline V gene lookup returns CDR1 KGHSH and CDR2 LQKENI. The CDR3 nucleotides read TGTGCCAGCTCGCCACCGAGCGGGATTGTGGCTTTCTTT. Translated, it gives CASSPPSGIVAFF.